This TCR beta chain was captured by sequencing in a study of CD8 T cells in ankylosing spondylitis. Worth noting for this clonotype: Its target is unknown.

As the method for making TCR beta libraries, quantitative 5'-RACE with molecular barcodes was used. TCRdb called the 5' RACE reads again in MiXCR, with one record for every CDR3 protein. The data hold about 440,000 distinct CDR3 sequences, with roughly 15% observed a single time. Overall study findings and caveats: A motif of eight highly homologous TCR beta variants was seen as apparently characteristic of ankylosing spondylitis blood. Past research had described some motif variants in reactive arthritis synovial fluid and blood.

The specimen was blood, either unsorted or a sorted T cell fraction (not recorded which). The receptor's source is a male donor with ankylosing spondylitis.

In DNA form, the CDR3 reads TGCGCCAGCAGCTTGGTAGGACTAGCGGGGAACACCGGGGAGCTGTTTTTT. Its translation: CASSLVGLAGNTGELFF. V and J are TRBV5-1 and TRBJ2-2; 11 bases fit TRBD2. CDR1 SGHRS and CDR2 YFSETQ come from the germline V gene. Unmatched junction bases numbered 2, after V lost 0 bases and J lost 1 base. This CDR3 contains 17 residues.